What follows is one TCR beta chain and its context. This entry comes from a study of blood T cell repertoires in COVID-19. Study-level information: Acute-phase and convalescent COVID-19 samples originated in the United States, Italy and Spain.

Allocation to cohorts depended on clinical history reported by the participants. Produced via immunoSEQ multiplex PCR; TCRdb's table is partial and in-frame only. The table lists 450,000 to 500,000 clones, around 90% of them singletons. The sequenced sample consisted of PBMCs or T cells enriched from blood (not recorded which). This receptor was taken from a woman aged 18-35 years who had recovered from COVID-19.

Here the CDR3 reads CASSYTAGVNTGELFF. The CDR3 DNA reads as TGTGCCAGCAGTTACACGGCAGGGGTTAACACCGGGGAGCTGTTTTTT. The chain couples TRBV6-2 or TRBV6-3 to TRBJ2-2; D possibly corresponds to TRBD1 (6 bases). Germline loops: CDR1 MNHEY, CDR2 SVGEGT. V was trimmed by 2 bases and J by 2 bases, leaving 12 bases between them. This CDR3 comprises 16 residues.